This TCR beta chain comes out of a study of T cell responses to AZD1222 COVID-19 vaccine. The CDR3 consists of 16 residues. As to this clone: Antigen unknown.

Study results and limitations: Nearly half of spike-specific TCRs reportedly target unmutated variant regions.

The protocol was immunoSEQ multiplex PCR, while the TCRdb copy is restricted to in-frame clones and leaves out a portion. The data hold 150,000 to 200,000 clones, with 88% observed a single time. V usage is TRBV21-1 and J usage is TRBJ1-6. TRBV21-1 is a recognized pseudogene. The sequence was collected from an adult who received the AZD1222 COVID-19 vaccine. This sample comprised peripheral blood, obtained 28 days after the second AZD1222 dose. Written as DNA, the CDR3 is TGTGCCAGCAGCAAAGGACCCCAAACAAATAATTCACCCCTCCACTTT. Translated, it gives CASSKGPQTNNSPLHF.